This paragraph reports one T cell receptor (beta chain). Its antigen is not identified. The entry originates in a study of T cells expressing NK-cell markers. From its re-call of the 5' RACE reads, TCRdb lists each CDR3 protein once, without DNA. The sample holds about 160,000 distinct CDR3 sequences. Findings and caveats of the study: In a few donors, these clonotypes also led the CD3+CD56-NKG2C+ fraction.

The germline V gene encodes CDR1 SGDLS and CDR2 YYNGEE. The length of the CDR3 is 16 residues. Sequencing input: blood T cells: a sorted CD56 or NKG2C T cell subset, CD4+ or CD8+ T cells, or bulk PBMC T cells (not recorded which). The clonotype comes from a woman between 18 and 75 years old in good health. The chain uses TRBV9 and TRBJ2-1; TCRdb calls TRBD2, which cannot be checked without DNA. CDR3 in amino acids: CASSPWGTSAGGEQFF.